These 10 T cell receptor beta chains came from one sample sequenced in a study of blood T cell repertoires in COVID-19. TCRdb's copy holds only in-frame clones and misses some; the assay was immunoSEQ multiplex PCR. There are roughly 100,000 clones in the sample; around 90% occur only once, and 4.2% lies in the top ten. Sequences were obtained from peripheral blood. These receptors were taken from a man younger than 30 with acute or convalescent COVID-19.

This clone was recorded only once. The CDR3 spells CAWSKGGLTGRNEKLFF. CDR3 in DNA: TGTGCCTGGAGTAAAGGAGGCTTGACAGGACGTAATGAAAAACTGTTTTTT. The J gene is TRBJ1-4, the V gene TRBV30; TRBD1 might be the D (6 bases). The CDR3 is 17 residues long. From germline, CDR1 is GTSNPN and CDR2 SVGIG (reference sequence). Deletions cut 2 bases from V and 4 bases from J, with 20 bases between.

The rearrangement uses TRBV24-1 and TRBJ1-5; D is possibly TRBD1 (5 bases). This CDR3 is 14 amino acids long. CDR1 is KGHDR, CDR2 SFDVKD, per germline. With 4 bases removed from V and 2 bases from J, the gap between germline ends came to 8 bases. The CDR3 DNA follows: TGTGCCACCAGTGAGCAGGGTCGCAATCAGCCCCAGCATTTT. This gives the protein CATSEQGRNQPQHF.

This chain connects TRBV12-3 or TRBV12-4 to TRBJ2-7, with a tentative D call TRBD1 (5 bases). Trimming removed 1 base from V and 4 bases from J, with 8 bases in between. CDR3 length equals 13 residues. The CDR3 reads CASSLETVYEQYF. The DNA of the CDR3 is TGTGCCAGCAGTTTAGAGACAGTTTACGAGCAGTACTTC.

This chain connects TRBV5-1 to TRBJ1-1; a weak D match, TRBD1 (6 bases). Germline V gene sequence: CDR1 SGHRS, CDR2 YFSETQ. Deletions cut 2 bases from V and 1 base from J, with 18 bases between. The CDR3 is 17 amino acids. The CDR3 region has the DNA TGCGCCAGCAGCTTATACTCGACAGGCCGCGGGAACACTGAAGCTTTCTTT. Its protein product is CASSLYSTGRGNTEAFF.

The chain joins TRBV5-1 to TRBJ2-1, with 10 bases lining up with TRBD1. The trim removed 5 bases at V and 5 bases at J, leaving 7 bases unmatched. The CDR3 totals 15 residues. Germline V gene lookup returns CDR1 SGHRS and CDR2 YFSETQ. CDR3 in DNA: TGCGCCAGCAGGCAGGGGACAGGGGTCAACAATGAGCAGTTCTTC. Protein sequence: CASRQGTGVNNEQFF.

The V and J genes are TRBV11-2 and TRBJ2-6; 7 bases map to TRBD1. The CDR3 contains 18 residues. Germline CDR1 is SGHAT and CDR2 is FQNNGV. V lost 0 bases to trimming and J lost 1 base; unmatched junction nucleotides: 6. CDR3 sequence (DNA): TGTGCCAGCAGCTTAGATTTAGGGGGCTTATCTGGGGCCAACGTCCTGACTTTC. Protein sequence: CASSLDLGGLSGANVLTF.

This chain joins TRBV7-2 and TRBJ1-6; tentatively, D is TRBD1 (6 bases). The V and J ends lost 8 bases and 6 bases respectively, with 20 bases between them. Per the germline V gene, CDR1 is SGHTA and CDR2 is FQGNSA. The CDR3 extends over 16 amino acids. CDR3 in DNA: TGTGCCAGCCCCGCCGAGGGGGGGACCCTTAATTCACCCCTCCACTTT. Translated, it gives CASPAEGGTLNSPLHF.

CDR3 DNA sequence: TGTGCCAGCAGCCAAGTAAGACTGGGACTAGCGGGAGAGGGTACGCAGTATTTT. Its protein is CASSQVRLGLAGEGTQYF. The rearrangement uses TRBV3-1 (or the pseudogene TRBV3-2) and TRBJ2-3; 14 nucleotides line up with TRBD2. J was trimmed by 8 bases and V by 1 base; bases with no gene match: 11. The germline V gene has CDR1 LGHDT and CDR2 YNNKEL (reference sequence). This CDR3 contains 18 residues.

The chain recombines TRBV6-5 with TRBJ2-7, with 10 nucleotides matching TRBD2. J lost 3 bases, V lost 5 bases, and 4 bases had no gene match. This CDR3 has 14 amino acids. Germline CDR1 MNHEY, CDR2 SVGAGI. The CDR3 nucleotides read TGTGCCAGCAGTAGCGGGAGGGCCTTCTACGAGCAGTACTTC. As protein: CASSSGRAFYEQYF.

This clone was picked up one time. The CDR3 spells CASSIMRRTSGGTRETQYF. DNA for the CDR3: TGTGCCAGTAGTATCATGCGGCGGACTAGCGGGGGGACCAGGGAGACCCAGTACTTC. The chain employs TRBV19 and TRBJ2-5; 14 bases fit TRBD2. Germline-derived CDR1 and CDR2 are LNHDA and SQIVND (reference sequence). V was clipped by 3 bases and J by 5 bases; unmatched bases: 14. The CDR3 is 19 amino acids. The full variable domain, with the rest looked up from reference TRBV19 and TRBJ2-5, is DGGITQSPKYLFRKEGQNVTLSCEQNLNHDAMYWYRQDPGQGLRLIYYSQIVNDFQKGDIAEGYSVSREKKESFPLTVTSAQKNPTAFYLCASSIMRRTSGGTRETQYFGPGTRLLVL.